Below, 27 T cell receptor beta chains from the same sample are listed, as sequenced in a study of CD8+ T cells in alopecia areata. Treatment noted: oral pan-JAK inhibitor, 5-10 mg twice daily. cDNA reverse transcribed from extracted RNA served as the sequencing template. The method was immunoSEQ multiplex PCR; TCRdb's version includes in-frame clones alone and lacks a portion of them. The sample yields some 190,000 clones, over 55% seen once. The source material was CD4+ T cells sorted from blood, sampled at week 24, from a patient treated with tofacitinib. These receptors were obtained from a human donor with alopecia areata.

CDR3 amino acids: CATLKTQGASYEQYF. The CDR3 region has the DNA TGTGCCACCCTCAAAACACAGGGGGCATCCTACGAGCAGTACTTC. This rearrangement joins TRBV27 to TRBJ2-7, with TRBD1 matching 9 bases. With 10 bases clipped from V and 1 base from J, the junction kept 11 bases outside the gene matches. The CDR3 spans 15 residues. The germline CDR1 and CDR2 sequences are MNHEY and SMNVEV (reference sequence).

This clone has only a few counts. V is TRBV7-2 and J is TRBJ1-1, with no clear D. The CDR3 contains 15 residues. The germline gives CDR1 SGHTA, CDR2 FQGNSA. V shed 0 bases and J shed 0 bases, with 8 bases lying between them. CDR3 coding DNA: TGTGCCAGCAGCTTAGCGCACGGGGTGAACACTGAAGCTTTCTTT. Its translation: CASSLAHGVNTEAFF.

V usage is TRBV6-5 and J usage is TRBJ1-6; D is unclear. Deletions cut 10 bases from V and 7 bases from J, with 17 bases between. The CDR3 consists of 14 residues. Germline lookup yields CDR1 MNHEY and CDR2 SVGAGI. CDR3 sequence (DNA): TGTGCCACCGGAGTACAGAGTTCGAATTCACCCCTCCACTTT. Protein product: CATGVQSSNSPLHF.

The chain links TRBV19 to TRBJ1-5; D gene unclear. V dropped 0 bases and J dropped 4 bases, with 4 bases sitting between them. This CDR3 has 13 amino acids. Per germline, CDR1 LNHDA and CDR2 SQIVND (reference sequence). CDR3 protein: CASSIDKNQPQHF. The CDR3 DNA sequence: TGTGCCAGTAGTATAGATAAGAATCAGCCCCAGCATTTT.

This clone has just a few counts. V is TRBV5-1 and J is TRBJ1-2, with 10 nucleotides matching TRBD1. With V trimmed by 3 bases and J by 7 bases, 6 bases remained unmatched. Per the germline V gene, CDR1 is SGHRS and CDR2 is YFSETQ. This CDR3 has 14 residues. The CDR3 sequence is CASSSLTGGVGYTF. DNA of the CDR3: TGCGCCAGCAGCTCATTGACAGGGGGCGTTGGCTACACCTTC.

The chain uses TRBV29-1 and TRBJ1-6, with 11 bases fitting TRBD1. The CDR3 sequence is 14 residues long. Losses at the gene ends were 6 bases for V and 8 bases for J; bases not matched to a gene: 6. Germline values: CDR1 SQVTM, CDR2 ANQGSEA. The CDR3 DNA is TGCAGCGTACGGACAGGGGGCCTGGATTCACCCCTCCACTTT. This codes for CSVRTGGLDSPLHF.

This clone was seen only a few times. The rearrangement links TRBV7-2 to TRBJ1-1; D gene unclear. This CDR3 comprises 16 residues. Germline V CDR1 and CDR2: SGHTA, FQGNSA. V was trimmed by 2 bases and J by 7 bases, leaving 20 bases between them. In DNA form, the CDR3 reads TGTGCCAGCAGCTTACTTCACCCGGGTTTGTCTATTGAAGCTTTCTTT. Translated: CASSLLHPGLSIEAFF.

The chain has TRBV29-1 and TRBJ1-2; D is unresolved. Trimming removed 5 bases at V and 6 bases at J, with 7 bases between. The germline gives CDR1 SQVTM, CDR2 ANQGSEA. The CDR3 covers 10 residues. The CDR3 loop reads CSVRRDGYTF. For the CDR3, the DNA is TGCAGCGTTCGGAGGGATGGCTACACCTTC.

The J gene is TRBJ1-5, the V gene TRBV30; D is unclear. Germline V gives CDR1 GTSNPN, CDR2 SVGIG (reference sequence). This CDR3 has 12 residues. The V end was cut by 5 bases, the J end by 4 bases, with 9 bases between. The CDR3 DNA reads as TGTGCCTGGGGGGAAGGGAATCAGCCCCAGCATTTT. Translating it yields CAWGEGNQPQHF. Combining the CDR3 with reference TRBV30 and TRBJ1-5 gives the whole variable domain SQTIHQWPATLVQPVGSPLSLECTVEGTSNPNLYWYRQAAGRGLQLLFYSVGIGQISSEVPQNLSASRPQDRQFILSSKKLLLSDSGFYLCAWGEGNQPQHFGDGTRLSIL.

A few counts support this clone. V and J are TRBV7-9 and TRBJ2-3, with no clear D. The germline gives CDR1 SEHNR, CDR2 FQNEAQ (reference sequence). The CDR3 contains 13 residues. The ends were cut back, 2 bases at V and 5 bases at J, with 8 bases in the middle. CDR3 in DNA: TGTGCCAGCAGCTTATACTCGCAAGATACGCAGTATTTT. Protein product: CASSLYSQDTQYF.

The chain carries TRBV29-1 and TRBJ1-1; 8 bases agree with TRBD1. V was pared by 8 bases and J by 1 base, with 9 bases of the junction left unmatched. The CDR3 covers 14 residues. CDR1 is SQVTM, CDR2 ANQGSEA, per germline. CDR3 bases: TGCAGCCTGGGACAGGCGGGGAGGAACACTGAAGCTTTCTTT. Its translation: CSLGQAGRNTEAFF.

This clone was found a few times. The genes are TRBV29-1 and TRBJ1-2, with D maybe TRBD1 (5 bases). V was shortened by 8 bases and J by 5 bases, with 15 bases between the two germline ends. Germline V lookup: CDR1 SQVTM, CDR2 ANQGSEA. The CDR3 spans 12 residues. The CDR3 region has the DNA TGCAGCACCACAAGGGCAGGGTATGGCTACACCTTC. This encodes CSTTRAGYGYTF.

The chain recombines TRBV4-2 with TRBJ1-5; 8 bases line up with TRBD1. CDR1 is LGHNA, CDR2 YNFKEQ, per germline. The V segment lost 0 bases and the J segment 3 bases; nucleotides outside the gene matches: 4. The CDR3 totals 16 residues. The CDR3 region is CASSQDSGGNNQPQHF. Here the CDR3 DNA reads TGTGCCAGCAGCCAAGATTCAGGGGGCAACAATCAGCCCCAGCATTTT.

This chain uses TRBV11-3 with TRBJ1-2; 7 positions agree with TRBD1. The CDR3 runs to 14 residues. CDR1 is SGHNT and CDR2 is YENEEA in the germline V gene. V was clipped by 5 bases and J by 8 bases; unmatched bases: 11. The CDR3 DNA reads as TGTGCCAGCAGCCCTGGAACAGGGGTTAGCGGCTACACCTTC. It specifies CASSPGTGVSGYTF.

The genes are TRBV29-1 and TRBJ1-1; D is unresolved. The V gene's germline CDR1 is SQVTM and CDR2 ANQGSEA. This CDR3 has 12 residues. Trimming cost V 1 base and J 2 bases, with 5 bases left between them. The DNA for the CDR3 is TGCAGCGTTGAAGGGGTAAACACTGAAGCTTTCTTT. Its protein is CSVEGVNTEAFF.

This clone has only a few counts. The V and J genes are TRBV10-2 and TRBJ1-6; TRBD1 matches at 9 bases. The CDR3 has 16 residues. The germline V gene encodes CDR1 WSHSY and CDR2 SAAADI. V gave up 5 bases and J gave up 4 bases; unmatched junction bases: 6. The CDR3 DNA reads TGCGCCAGCAGTCTATTCGGGACAGGGTATAATTCACCCCTCCACTTT. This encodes CASSLFGTGYNSPLHF.

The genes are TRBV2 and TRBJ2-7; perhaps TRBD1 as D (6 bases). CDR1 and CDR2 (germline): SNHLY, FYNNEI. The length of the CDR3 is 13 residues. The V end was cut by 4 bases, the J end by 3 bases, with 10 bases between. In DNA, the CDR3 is TGTGCCAGCAGTGTGGGGGACAACTACGAGCAGTACTTC. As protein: CASSVGDNYEQYF.

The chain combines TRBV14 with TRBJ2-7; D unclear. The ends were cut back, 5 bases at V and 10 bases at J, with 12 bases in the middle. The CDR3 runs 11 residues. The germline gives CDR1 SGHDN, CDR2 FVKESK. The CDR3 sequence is CASSEFSVQYF. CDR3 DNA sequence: TGTGCCAGCAGCGAATTCAGCGTCCAGTACTTC.

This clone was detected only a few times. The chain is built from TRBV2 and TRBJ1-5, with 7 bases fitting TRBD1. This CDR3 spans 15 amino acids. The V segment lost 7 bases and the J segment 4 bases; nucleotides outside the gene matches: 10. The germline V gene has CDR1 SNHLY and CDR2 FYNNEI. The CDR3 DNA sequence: TGTGCCAGCATGATTCAGGGGACAGATAATCAGCCCCAGCATTTT. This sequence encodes CASMIQGTDNQPQHF.

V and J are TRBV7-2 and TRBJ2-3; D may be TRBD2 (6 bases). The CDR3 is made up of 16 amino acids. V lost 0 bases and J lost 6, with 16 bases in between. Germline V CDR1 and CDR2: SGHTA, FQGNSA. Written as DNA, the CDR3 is TGTGCCAGCAGCTTAGCTGGCGGGACCCCATTGGATACGCAGTATTTT. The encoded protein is CASSLAGGTPLDTQYF. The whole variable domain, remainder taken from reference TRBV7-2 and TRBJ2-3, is GAGVSQSPSNKVTEKGKDVELRCDPISGHTALYWYRQSLGQGLEFLIYFQGNSAPDKSGLPSDRFSAERTGGSVSTLTIQRTQQEDSAVYLCASSLAGGTPLDTQYFGPGTRLTVL.

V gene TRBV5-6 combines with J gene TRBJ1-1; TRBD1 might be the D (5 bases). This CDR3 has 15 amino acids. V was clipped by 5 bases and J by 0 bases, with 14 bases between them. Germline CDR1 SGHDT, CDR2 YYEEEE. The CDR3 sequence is CASRTGGSMNTEAFF. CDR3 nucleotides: TGTGCCAGCAGAACGGGGGGTTCCATGAACACTGAAGCTTTCTTT.

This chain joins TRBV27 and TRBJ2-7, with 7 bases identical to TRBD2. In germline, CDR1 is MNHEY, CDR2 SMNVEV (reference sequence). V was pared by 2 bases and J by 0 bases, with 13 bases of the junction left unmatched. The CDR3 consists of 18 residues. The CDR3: CASSLRMGRRGDSYEQYF. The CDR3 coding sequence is TGTGCCAGCAGTTTAAGAATGGGACGACGGGGGGACTCCTACGAGCAGTACTTC.

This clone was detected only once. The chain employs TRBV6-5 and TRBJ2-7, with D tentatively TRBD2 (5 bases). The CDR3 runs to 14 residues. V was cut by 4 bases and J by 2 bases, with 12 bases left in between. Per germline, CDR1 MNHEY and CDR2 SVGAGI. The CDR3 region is CASSSPGYPYEQYF. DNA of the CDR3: TGTGCCAGCAGTTCTCCGGGGTATCCCTACGAGCAGTACTTC.

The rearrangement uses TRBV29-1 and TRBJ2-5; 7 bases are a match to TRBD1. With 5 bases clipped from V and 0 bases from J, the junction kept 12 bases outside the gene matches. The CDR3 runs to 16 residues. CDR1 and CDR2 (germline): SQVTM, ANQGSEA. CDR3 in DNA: TGCAGCGTTTTTTTTCTAGGAGACAGGGACCAAGAGACCCAGTACTTC. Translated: CSVFFLGDRDQETQYF.

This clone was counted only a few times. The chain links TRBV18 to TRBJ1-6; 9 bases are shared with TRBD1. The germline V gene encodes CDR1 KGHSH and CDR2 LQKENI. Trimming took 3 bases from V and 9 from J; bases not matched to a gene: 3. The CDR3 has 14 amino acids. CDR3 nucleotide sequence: TGTGCCAGCTCACCGGGACAGGGACTTTCACCCCTCCACTTT. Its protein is CASSPGQGLSPLHF.

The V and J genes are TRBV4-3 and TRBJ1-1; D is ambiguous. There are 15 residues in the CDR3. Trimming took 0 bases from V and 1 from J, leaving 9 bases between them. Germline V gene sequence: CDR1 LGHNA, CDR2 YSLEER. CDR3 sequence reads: CASSQDEARNTEAFF. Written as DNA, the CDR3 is TGCGCCAGCAGCCAAGATGAGGCCAGGAACACTGAAGCTTTCTTT.

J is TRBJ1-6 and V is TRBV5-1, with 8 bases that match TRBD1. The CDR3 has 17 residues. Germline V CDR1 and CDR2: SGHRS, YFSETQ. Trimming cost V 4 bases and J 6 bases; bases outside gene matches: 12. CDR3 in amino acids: CASSTGTGLVGNSPLHF. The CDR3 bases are TGCGCCAGCAGCACCGGGACAGGTTTAGTCGGTAATTCACCCCTCCACTTT.